The 11 T cell receptor beta chains in this list originate from one sample, sequenced in a study of T cell responses to AZD1222 COVID-19 vaccine. Sequenced by immunoSEQ multiplex PCR; TCRdb stores in-frame clones only, minus some. The table records roughly 130,000 clones, around 90% of them present only once. The source material was peripheral blood, sampled on day 0 of MenACWY control vaccination. The receptors come from an adult in good health.

V gene TRBV7-9 combines with J gene TRBJ1-2; 8 nucleotides line up with TRBD1. V trimming: 7 bases; J trimming: 7 bases; junction bases outside the gene matches: 11. The CDR3 covers 14 residues. The germline CDR1 and CDR2 sequences are SEHNR and FQNEAQ (reference sequence). CDR3 DNA: TGTGCCAGCACCACCGTACAGGGGGAAAGTGGCTACACCTTC. Amino acid sequence: CASTTVQGESGYTF. The variable domain in full, completed from reference TRBV7-9 and TRBJ1-2, reads DTGVSQNPRHKITKRGQNVTFRCDPISEHNRLYWYRQTLGQGPEFLTYFQNEAQLEKSRLLSDRFSAERPKGSFSTLEIQRTEQGDSAMYLCASTTVQGESGYTFGSGTRLTVV.

The chain uses TRBV24-1 and TRBJ1-6; the match to TRBD1 covers 7 bases. The junction had 1 base not matched to a gene; V was cut back by 3 bases and J by 3 bases. The germline CDR1 and CDR2 sequences are KGHDR and SFDVKD. CDR3 size: 15 residues. CDR3 sequence (DNA): TGTGCCACCAGTGATGGGACAGACTATAATTCACCCCTCCACTTT. It codes for CATSDGTDYNSPLHF.

The V call is TRBV7-9, the J call TRBJ2-7; 10 nucleotides line up with TRBD2. This CDR3 comprises 13 residues. Trimming at V came to 6 bases and at J to 7 bases, leaving 6 bases not matched to a gene. Germline CDR1 is SEHNR and CDR2 is FQNEAQ (reference sequence). CDR3 in amino acids: CASSGLAAEEQYF. CDR3 DNA: TGTGCCAGCAGTGGACTAGCGGCTGAAGAGCAGTACTTC.

A few counts support this clone. This chain joins TRBV19 and TRBJ1-1, with no clear D. CDR1 and CDR2 (germline): LNHDA, SQIVND (reference sequence). The CDR3 spans 12 residues. CDR3 amino acids: CASQDFNTEAFF. As DNA, the CDR3 is TGTGCTTCCCAGGACTTCAACACTGAAGCTTTCTTT.

The rearrangement joins TRBV27 to TRBJ2-3; no clear D. The V gene lost 6 bases and the J gene lost 5 bases, with 12 bases spanning the gap. The germline CDR1 and CDR2 sequences are MNHEY and SMNVEV (reference sequence). This CDR3 comprises 13 residues. The DNA for the CDR3 is TGTGCCAGCAGCCCCTTAATGGTAGATACGCAGTATTTT. It yields the protein CASSPLMVDTQYF.

The chain has TRBV30 and TRBJ2-7; possibly TRBD2 for D (6 bases). The CDR3 spans 14 residues. Trimming cost V 3 bases and J 5 bases, with 17 bases left between them. Per the germline V gene, CDR1 is GTSNPN and CDR2 is SVGIG (reference sequence). The CDR3 DNA reads as TGTGCCTGGAGCTCAGGGACTGGCTCGGACGAGCAGTACTTC. It codes for CAWSSGTGSDEQYF.

This clone was picked up one time. CDR3 nucleotides: TGCGCCAGCAGCACAGCTAGCGGGAGCCCAAAGTACAATGAGCAGTTCTTC. Translating it yields CASSTASGSPKYNEQFF. The chain recombines TRBV5-1 with TRBJ2-1, with TRBD2 matching over 10 bases. Germline CDR1 SGHRS, CDR2 YFSETQ. The V segment lost 4 bases and the J segment 4 bases; nucleotides outside the gene matches: 11. This CDR3 is built from 17 residues. Using reference TRBV5-1 and TRBJ2-1 for the parts outside the CDR3, the full variable domain is KAGVTQTPRYLIKTRGQQVTLSCSPISGHRSVSWYQQTPGQGLQFLFEYFSETQRNKGNFPGRFSGRQFSNSRSEMNVSTLELGDSALYLCASSTASGSPKYNEQFFGPGTRLTVL.

A single count supports this clone. The chain couples TRBV4-1 to TRBJ1-1, with 9 bases matching TRBD1. Germline V lookup: CDR1 MGHRA, CDR2 YSYEKL. The CDR3 is 15 residues long. After removal of 4 bases from V and 1 base from J, the junction contained 4 bases not matched to a gene. For the CDR3, the DNA is TGCGCCAGCAGCCTCCGGGACAGGGCGAACACTGAAGCTTTCTTT. It is translated as CASSLRDRANTEAFF.

This chain links TRBV2 with TRBJ1-3, with 7 bases matching TRBD1. CDR3 length equals 17 residues. CDR1 and CDR2 from the germline V gene are SNHLY and FYNNEI. J lost 2 bases, V lost 4 bases, and 11 bases had no gene match. CDR3 nucleotides: TGTGCCAGCAGTGTTCAGGGGGGACGTCTGGCTGGAAACACCATATATTTT. Translation: CASSVQGGRLAGNTIYF.

This chain connects TRBV27 to TRBJ2-1; the D gene is possibly TRBD2 (6 bases). There are 11 residues in the CDR3. V was shortened by 8 bases and J by 9 bases, with 11 bases between the two germline ends. Germline V gene data show CDR1 as MNHEY and CDR2 as SMNVEV (reference sequence). This chain's CDR3 is CASGEAGEQFF. Here the CDR3 DNA reads TGTGCCAGCGGGGAGGCAGGTGAGCAGTTCTTC.

The CDR3 DNA sequence: TGTGCCAGTAAGGGACCGAGAAACACCATATATTTT. Protein product: CASKGPRNTIYF. This chain uses TRBV19 with TRBJ1-3; possibly TRBD1 for D (5 bases). Germline CDR1 is LNHDA and CDR2 is SQIVND (reference sequence). Trimming took 7 bases from V and 5 from J, leaving 9 bases between them. This CDR3 is built from 12 residues.